This record covers a single T cell receptor beta chain. In germline, CDR1 is SGHNT, CDR2 YYREEE (reference sequence). Germline trimming cut 0 bases from V and 1 base from J; bases unmatched to any gene: 4. The CDR3 spans 17 residues. TCRdb used MiXCR to reprocess the RT-PCR reads, holding one entry per CDR3 protein. This sample yields around 240,000 distinct CDR3 sequences, of which over 12% are seen a single time; around a tenth belongs to the top ten. The sample comes from a study of patients and donors after allogeneic stem cell transplantation. The sequencing sample was made of blood, either unsorted or a sorted T cell fraction (not recorded which). This sequence originates from a human donor who was either an allogeneic HSCT recipient or a stem cell or donor lymphocyte infusion donor (not recorded which). It is not recorded whose cells these are; they may come from a transplant donor. The chain couples TRBV5-4 to TRBJ2-7; 13 bases map to TRBD2. This chain's CDR3 is CASSLGTSGSASYEQYF. In DNA, the CDR3 is TGTGCCAGCAGCTTGGGGACTAGCGGGAGTGCGTCCTACGAGCAGTACTTC.